Given below is one TCR beta chain in context. The data originate from a study of blood T cell repertoires in COVID-19. Assay used: immunoSEQ multiplex PCR; TCRdb lists only in-frame clones, some missing. This sample has under 250,000 clones, with 80% found just once. With 6 bases clipped from V and 3 bases from J, the junction kept 8 bases outside the gene matches. The CDR3 is 14 residues long. The germline V gene has CDR1 MNHEY and CDR2 SVGAGI. The source material was peripheral blood. The chain links TRBV6-5 to TRBJ2-7; TRBD2 aligns across 7 bases. This TCR derives from a human donor in a cohort sampled during active COVID-19. The CDR3 DNA reads as TGTGCCAGCAGATCCGGGGCTAGCGGCTACGAGCAGTACTTC. Its protein product is CASRSGASGYEQYF.